What follows is one TCR beta chain and its context. Self-reported history from a screening survey and questionnaire set each donor's cohort. Symptom resolution, clearance, or two negative PCRs marked donors in Cohort 3 as recovered. The sample belongs to a study of blood T cell repertoires in COVID-19. In the original workflow: The assay estimated nucleated cells by amplifying reference gene primers. Assay: immunoSEQ multiplex PCR; the TCRdb copy retains only in-frame clones and omits some. V and J calls and clone size are those listed in that table; D and trimming were worked out from the DNA. This table has about 400,000 clones, about nine tenths appearing once. This sequence originates from a woman in her twenties or thirties who had recovered from COVID-19. Sequencing was carried out using PBMCs or T cells enriched from blood (not recorded which).

The CDR3 region has the DNA TGTGCCAGCAGTTATTTTCTAGCGGGAGGCCTGAATACGCAGTATTTT. This sequence encodes CASSYFLAGGLNTQYF. V and J are TRBV6-2 or TRBV6-3 and TRBJ2-3; 11 bases are a match to TRBD2. Unmatched junction bases numbered 9, after V lost 3 bases and J lost 7 bases. CDR3 length: 16 residues. Germline lookup yields CDR1 MNHEY and CDR2 SVGEGT.